This T cell receptor beta chain was recorded in a study of ipilimumab plus nivolumab after autologous stem cell transplantation (dated by TCRdb to the early 2020s). Context from the whole study: A median of roughly 5 ipilimumab doses and under ten nivolumab doses was received by trial patients. Patients with high-risk diffuse large B cell lymphoma, mature T cell lymphoma, or multiple myeloma undergoing autologous transplant were enrolled in the trial. Patients in the myeloma cohort were either high-risk and transplant-naive or had relapsed within 3 years of a first autologous transplant. The intent-to-treat population of the trial consisted of around 40 patients. The research as a whole found: Per the authors, a biologic rationale for further study of the post-transplant checkpoint inhibition approach was offered by T cell receptor repertoire, regulatory T cell phenotype and gut microbiota profiles. The authors concluded that combined checkpoint inhibition appeared tolerable when used as consolidation after transplant.

Checkpoint therapy began 14 to 28 days after autologous transplant, with ipilimumab given at 1 mg/kg intravenously on day 1 of selected weeks. Patients received nivolumab at 3 mg/kg intravenously on day 1 of weeks 1, 4, 7, 10, and every two weeks through week 26. Combined checkpoint inhibition with ipilimumab and nivolumab as consolidation after autologous stem cell transplantation was tested in a Phase Ib clinical trial. Preparation of the library involved the immunoSEQ multiplex PCR assay. TCRdb took over this immuneACCESS table, retaining in-frame rearrangements with V and J assigned. Such tables are incomplete; in checked studies, under half of the missing clones stem from an unresolved V gene, and the remainder is unexplained. Present in this sample are tens of thousands of clones, roughly 92% of which were seen just once. The ten largest clonotypes hold approximately 0.92% of the sample. Details on this clone: Its antigen is unknown. Within one base of it there is no much larger clone, and no base qualities were kept.

The CDR3 contains 19 residues, cysteine and phenylalanine counted. The read is trimmed to its CDR3 DNA, 57 bases read in frame from base 1. The V end gives up 4 bases and the J end 1 base, leaving 8 bases in the junction not matched to a gene. CDR1 and CDR2 (SGHTA, FQGNSA) derive from the germline V gene. The material was PBMCs, obtained in a trial of ipilimumab plus nivolumab as post-transplant consolidation. The rearranged segments are TRBV7-2 and TRBJ2-1; TRBD2 lines up with 15 middle nucleotides. This sequence was found in a male donor with multiple myeloma. This receptor has the CDR3 CASSSLGLAGGRSYNEQFF. The nucleotide sequence reads TGTGCCAGCAGCTCACTCGGACTAGCGGGAGGGAGGTCCTACAATGAGCAGTTCTTC.